The clone carrying this TCR beta chain has only one observation. The record originates from a study of shared clonotypes between healthy human individuals. Germline V gene data show CDR1 as KGHSH and CDR2 as LQKENI. The CDR3 extends over 15 amino acids. Germline trimming cut 2 bases from V and 7 bases from J; bases unmatched to any gene: 6. Clones were sequenced by immunoSEQ multiplex PCR, and TCRdb holds only the in-frame ones, with some missing. The sample contains 2 million to 2.5 million clones, roughly 95% of which appear only once. What was sequenced was naive CD4+ T cells sorted from blood. Stated subset: CD45RA+ positively selected. This TCR derives from a man younger than 30 in good health. The chain couples TRBV18 to TRBJ2-1; 9 nucleotides line up with TRBD2. CDR3 amino acids: CASSPSLAGYNEQFF. The CDR3 DNA sequence: TGTGCCAGCTCACCATCCCTAGCGGGGTATAATGAGCAGTTCTTC.